The next 3 T cell receptor beta chains were all read from a single sample in a study of CXCR3-negative and CXCR3-positive naive CD8 T cells. The libraries of TRB cDNA were prepared using 5' RACE with UMI labels. TCRdb re-called the 5' RACE reads and catalogs CDR3 proteins one per entry, DNA excluded. The repertoire table contains around 56,000 distinct CDR3 sequences. The sequenced material came from naive CXCR3- CD8+ T cells from blood. Subset: CD45RO-CCR7+CD27+CD95- naive CD8+ T cells lacking CXCR3 (TNR3-). The receptor source for this set is a human donor in good health. Some clones in this sample may be carry-over from other donors' samples.

This chain connects TRBV7-2 to TRBJ1-1. Per the germline V gene, CDR1 is SGHTA and CDR2 is FQGNSA. The CDR3 length is 14 residues. The CDR3 protein is CASSFRTANTEAFF.

J is TRBJ2-7 and V is TRBV6-2 or TRBV6-3; the D gene TCRdb calls, TRBD1, cannot be checked with no DNA. The CDR3 is 13 residues long. Germline CDR1 is MNHEY and CDR2 is SVGEGT. This CDR3 reads CSSNDRVSGEQYF.

The chain employs TRBV12-3 or TRBV12-4 and TRBJ2-5. This CDR3 has 11 residues. CDR3 loop: CASSFQETQYF.